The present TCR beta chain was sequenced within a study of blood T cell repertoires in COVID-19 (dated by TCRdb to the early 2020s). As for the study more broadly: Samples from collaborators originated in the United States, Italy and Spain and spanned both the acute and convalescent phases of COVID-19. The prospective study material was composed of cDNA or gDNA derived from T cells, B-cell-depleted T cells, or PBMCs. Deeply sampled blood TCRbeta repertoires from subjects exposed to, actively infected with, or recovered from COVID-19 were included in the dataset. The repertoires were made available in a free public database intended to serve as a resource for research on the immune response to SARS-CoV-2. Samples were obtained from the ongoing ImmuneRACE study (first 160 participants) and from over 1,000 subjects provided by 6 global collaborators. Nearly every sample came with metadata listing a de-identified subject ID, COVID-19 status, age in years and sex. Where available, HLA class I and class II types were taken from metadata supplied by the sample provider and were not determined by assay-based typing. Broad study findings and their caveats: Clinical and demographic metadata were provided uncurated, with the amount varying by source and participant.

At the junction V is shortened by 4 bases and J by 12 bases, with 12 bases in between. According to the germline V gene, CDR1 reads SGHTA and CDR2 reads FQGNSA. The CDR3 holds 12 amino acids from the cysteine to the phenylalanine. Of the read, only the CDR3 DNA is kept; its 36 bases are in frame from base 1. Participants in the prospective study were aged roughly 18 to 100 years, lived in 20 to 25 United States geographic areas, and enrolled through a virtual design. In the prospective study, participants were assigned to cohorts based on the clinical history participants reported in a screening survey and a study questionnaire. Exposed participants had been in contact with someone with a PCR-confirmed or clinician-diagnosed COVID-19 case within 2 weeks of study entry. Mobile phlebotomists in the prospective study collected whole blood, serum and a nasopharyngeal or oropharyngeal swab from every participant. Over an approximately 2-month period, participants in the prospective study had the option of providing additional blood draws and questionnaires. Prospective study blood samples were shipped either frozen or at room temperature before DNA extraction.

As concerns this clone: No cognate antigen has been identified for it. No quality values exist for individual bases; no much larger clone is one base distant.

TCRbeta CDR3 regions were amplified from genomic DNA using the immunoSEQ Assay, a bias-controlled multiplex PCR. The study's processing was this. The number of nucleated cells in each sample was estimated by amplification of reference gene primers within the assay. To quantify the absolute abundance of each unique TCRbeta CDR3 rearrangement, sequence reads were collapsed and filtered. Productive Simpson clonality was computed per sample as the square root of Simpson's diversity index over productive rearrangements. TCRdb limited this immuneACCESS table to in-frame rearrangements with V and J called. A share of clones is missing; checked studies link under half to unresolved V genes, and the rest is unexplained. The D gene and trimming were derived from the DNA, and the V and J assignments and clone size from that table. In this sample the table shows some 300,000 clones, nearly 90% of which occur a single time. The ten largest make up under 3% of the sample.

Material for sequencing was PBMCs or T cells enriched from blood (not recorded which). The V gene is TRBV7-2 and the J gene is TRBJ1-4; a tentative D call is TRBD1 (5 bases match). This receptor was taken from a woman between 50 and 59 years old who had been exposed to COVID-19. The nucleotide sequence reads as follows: TGTGCCAGCAGCTCCGACAGCTATCAACTGTTTTTT. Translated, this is CASSSDSYQLFF.